The rows below give T cell receptor beta chains drawn from one sample of a study of response to subunit inactivated influenza vaccine. TCRdb re-called the RT-PCR reads with MiXCR, one entry per CDR3 protein. The table includes approximately 700,000 distinct CDR3 sequences, roughly 14% detected once. The starting material was PBMCs from blood, obtained 11 to 12 days after vaccination. The receptor source for this set is a man aged 45-65 years who received an inactivated influenza vaccine. Both conserved end residues are part of each CDR3. D genes are given only for firm matches. Some rows have no size entry. The others give once, few or many, or a class for an expanded clone.

j_call d_call clone_size v_call cdr3_aa cdr3_nt
TRBJ2-7 TRBD1 many TRBV7-2 CASSLSQGAYEQYF TGTGCCAGCAGTTTAAGCCAGGGGGCCTACGAGCAGTACTTC
TRBJ2-2 TRBD2 once TRBV7-2 CASSSTLSGANTGELFF TGTGCCAGCAGCTCTACCCTGAGCGGGGCGAACACCGGGGAGCTGTTTTTT
TRBJ2-1 . . TRBV5-6 CASSSQGVATYNEQFF TGTGCCAGCAGCTCACAGGGAGTAGCCACCTACAATGAGCAGTTCTTC
TRBJ2-1 TRBD2 many TRBV4-1 CASSRETSGGYNEQFF TGCGCCAGCAGCCGAGAGACTAGCGGGGGGTACAATGAGCAGTTCTTC
TRBJ2-1 . few TRBV30 CAWSVGASYNEQFF TGTGCCTGGAGTGTGGGGGCCTCCTACAATGAGCAGTTCTTC
TRBJ1-1 . few TRBV7-2 CASSLKVGAEAFF TGTGCCAGCAGCTTAAAAGTAGGGGCTGAAGCTTTCTTT
TRBJ2-7 . . TRBV3-1 CASSQMFRGEQYF TGTGCCAGCAGCCAGATGTTTAGGGGCGAGCAGTACTTC
TRBJ1-2 . few TRBV29-1 CSVPKTANYGYTF TGCAGCGTCCCCAAAACAGCAAACTATGGCTACACCTTC
TRBJ2-5 TRBD1 . TRBV5-6 CASSFVDRGETQYF TGTGCCAGCAGCTTCGTGGACAGGGGAGAGACCCAGTACTTC
TRBJ2-5 TRBD1 . TRBV5-6 CASCKGTGGRGETQYF TGTGCCAGCTGCAAGGGGACAGGGGGAAGGGGAGAGACCCAGTACTTC
TRBJ2-7 TRBD2 . TRBV5-1 CASSSGGSTSYEQYF TGCGCCAGCAGCTCCGGGGGGAGCACCTCCTACGAGCAGTACTTC
TRBJ2-1 . . TRBV10-3 CAISERANSYNEQFF TGTGCCATCAGTGAGCGGGCTAACTCCTACAATGAGCAGTTCTTC
TRBJ2-2 TRBD1 many TRBV12-5 CASGLEGQGSSGELFF TGTGCTAGTGGTTTGGAAGGACAGGGTAGCTCCGGGGAGCTGTTTTTT
TRBJ2-7 . . TRBV3-1 CASSQALGYEQYF TGTGCCAGCAGCCAAGCTCTGGGCTACGAGCAGTACTTC
TRBJ2-1 TRBD2 . TRBV10-3 CAITPGLADYNEQFF TGTGCCATCACCCCCGGACTAGCGGATTACAATGAGCAGTTCTTC
TRBJ2-1 . few TRBV29-1 CSVEGSGASYNEQFF TGCAGCGTTGAAGGGAGTGGGGCATCCTACAATGAGCAGTTCTTC
TRBJ1-2 . few TRBV7-9 CASSSSMFRALYYGYTF TGTGCCAGCAGCTCTAGTATGTTCCGGGCCCTCTACTATGGCTACACCTTC
TRBJ2-7 . . TRBV10-3 CAISETAAYEQYF TGTGCCATCAGTGAGACGGCGGCCTACGAGCAGTACTTC
TRBJ2-7 TRBD1 . TRBV4-1 CASSHFPQGAAYEQYF TGCGCCAGCAGCCATTTTCCCCAGGGGGCGGCCTACGAGCAGTACTTC
TRBJ1-1 . few TRBV9 CASSDLSTGVYPEAFF TGTGCCAGCAGCGACCTGTCCACGGGGGTTTATCCTGAAGCTTTCTTT
TRBJ2-3 TRBD1 . TRBV18 CASSPGRGRADTQYF TGTGCCAGCTCACCAGGCAGGGGGCGAGCAGATACGCAGTATTTT
TRBJ2-3 . . TRBV5-6 CASSTGRGIDTQYF TGTGCCAGCAGCACGGGACGGGGGATAGATACGCAGTATTTT
TRBJ2-1 . . TRBV19 CASSTTRLYNEQFF TGTGCCAGTAGTACCACCAGGCTCTACAATGAGCAGTTCTTC
TRBJ2-5 . few TRBV20-1 CSASHPLQETQYF TGCAGTGCTAGCCATCCACTTCAAGAGACCCAGTACTTC